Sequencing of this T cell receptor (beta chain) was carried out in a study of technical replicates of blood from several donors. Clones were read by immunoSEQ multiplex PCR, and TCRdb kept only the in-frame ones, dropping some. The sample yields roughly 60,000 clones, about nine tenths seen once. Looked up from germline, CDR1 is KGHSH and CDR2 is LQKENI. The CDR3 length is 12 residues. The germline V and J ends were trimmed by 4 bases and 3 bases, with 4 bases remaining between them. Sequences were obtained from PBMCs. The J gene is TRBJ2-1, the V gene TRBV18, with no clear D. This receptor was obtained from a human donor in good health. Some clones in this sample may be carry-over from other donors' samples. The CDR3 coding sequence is TGTGCCAGCTCACTTCGCTACAATGAGCAGTTCTTC. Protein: CASSLRYNEQFF.